This T cell receptor (beta chain) appears in the sequencing data of a study of CD8 T cells in Susac syndrome. Random hexamers served to reverse transcribe about 0.5 to 1 ug RNA. Via MiXCR, TCRdb re-called the immunoSEQ multiplex PCR reads, giving one row per CDR3 protein. The sample lists approximately 120,000 distinct CDR3 sequences, over 85% occurring once. This clonotype has only one observation. CDR1 and CDR2 (germline): SGHVS, FQNEAQ. The trim removed 4 bases at V and 2 bases at J, leaving 8 bases unmatched. The CDR3 totals 16 residues. V is TRBV7-8 and J is TRBJ1-3, with TRBD1 matching over 7 bases. Sequenced sample: CD8+ T cells from PBMCs. The receptor was derived from a human donor with multiple sclerosis. CDR3 sequence: CASSSDATGAGNTIYF. CDR3 nucleotide sequence: TGTGCCAGCAGCTCCGATGCTACAGGGGCTGGAAACACCATATATTTT.